This passage covers 20 T cell receptor beta chains from one sample sequenced in a study of T-cell reconstitution after alpha-beta-depleted transplantation in children. Researchers prepared the TCRbeta library using unique molecular identifiers, the study reports. From the PCR reads, TCRdb called clonotypes with MiXCR, one entry per CDR3 protein. The table lists about 980,000 distinct CDR3 sequences, roughly 31% of them singletons. The sample was PBMCs, mostly from graft donor cells, taken 360 days after TCRalphabeta/CD19-depleted stem cell transplant. These receptors all come from a boy in the first two years of life who had a stem cell transplant for SCID, so the T cells may come from the graft donor.

There are a few counts of this clonotype. This chain joins TRBV27 and TRBJ2-7, with D perhaps matching TRBD2 (7 bases). The germline CDR1 and CDR2 sequences are MNHEY and SMNVEV (reference sequence). This CDR3 has 15 amino acids. Deletions cut 6 bases from V and 4 bases from J, with 19 bases between. The CDR3, as DNA: TGTGCCAGCAGGTTTGTGGGGGGGCCCACATACGAGCAGTACTTC. Its protein product is CASRFVGGPTYEQYF.

The sample holds many counts of this clonotype. The chain links TRBV14 to TRBJ2-3, with D tentatively TRBD2 (6 bases). Trimming removed 4 bases at V and 7 bases at J, with 9 bases between. The CDR3 consists of 12 residues. From germline, CDR1 is SGHDN and CDR2 FVKESK. CDR3 loop: CASSPGGNTQYF. The CDR3 DNA reads as TGTGCCAGCAGCCCGGGCGGGAATACGCAGTATTTT.

This clonotype was observed many times. The V gene is TRBV15, the J gene TRBJ2-3; 7 bases agree with TRBD2. V shed 0 bases, J shed 2 bases, and the junction held 5 bases outside the gene matches. This CDR3 is built from 16 residues. Germline CDR1 and CDR2: LNHNV and YYDKDF (reference sequence). CDR3 nucleotides: TGTGCCACCAGCAGAGATCACGGGGGGACCACAGATACGCAGTATTTT. Translating gives CATSRDHGGTTDTQYF.

The V and J genes are TRBV5-1 and TRBJ2-3; perhaps TRBD2 as D (7 bases). CDR3 length: 16 residues. The germline V gene encodes CDR1 SGHRS and CDR2 YFSETQ. Trimming took 2 bases from V and 0 from J, leaving 13 bases between them. This CDR3 reads CASSFGGPTSTDTQYF. In DNA form, the CDR3 reads TGCGCCAGCAGCTTCGGGGGGCCTACTAGCACAGATACGCAGTATTTT.

This chain links TRBV4-3 with TRBJ2-1, with a weak D call TRBD2 (5 bases). The CDR3 is 16 residues long. Trimming cost V 0 bases and J 6 bases, with 15 bases left between them. Germline assignment: CDR1 LGHNA and CDR2 YSLEER. The CDR3 loop is CASSQEETTPGNEQFF. The CDR3 DNA reads TGCGCCAGCAGCCAAGAAGAGACTACCCCTGGCAATGAGCAGTTCTTC.

V gene TRBV3-1 combines with J gene TRBJ2-3; 7 positions agree with TRBD2. The CDR3 has 16 residues. The ends lost 4 bases at V and 2 bases at J; junction bases unmatched: 9. Germline CDR1 is LGHDT and CDR2 is YNNKEL (reference sequence). CDR3 nucleotides: TGTGCCAGCAGCCGACCTACTAGCGCGACCACAGATACGCAGTATTTT. Residues: CASSRPTSATTDTQYF.

This clonotype was seen a few times. This chain connects TRBV7-8 to TRBJ1-1; D is uncertain. The CDR3 has 14 residues. V lost 2 bases, J lost 1 base, and 8 bases lay in between. Germline assignment: CDR1 SGHVS and CDR2 FQNEAQ. The DNA for the CDR3 is TGTGCCAGCAGCTTATACATGTCGAACACTGAAGCTTTCTTT. It specifies CASSLYMSNTEAFF. The full variable domain, with the rest looked up from reference TRBV7-8 and TRBJ1-1, is GAGVSQSPRYKVAKRGQDVALRCDPISGHVSLFWYQQALGQGPEFLTYFQNEAQLDKSGLPSDRFFAERPEGSVSTLKIQRTQQEDSAVYLCASSLYMSNTEAFFGQGTRLTVV.

This clonotype showed up just a few times. The gene calls are TRBV20-1 and TRBJ1-6, with D possibly matching TRBD1 (5 bases). The CDR3 length is 13 residues. V gave up 1 base and J gave up 6 bases, with 7 bases separating them. In germline, CDR1 is DFQATT, CDR2 SNEGSKA (reference sequence). CDR3 in DNA: TGCAGTGCTAGAGCTGGGGCTAATTCACCCCTCCACTTT. This codes for CSARAGANSPLHF.

The V call is TRBV2, the J call TRBJ2-1; 11 bases are shared with TRBD1. This CDR3 comprises 15 residues. Germline V gene data show CDR1 as SNHLY and CDR2 as FYNNEI. V gave up 0 bases and J gave up 8 bases; unmatched junction bases: 3. The CDR3 sequence is CASSEAGTGGYEQFF. The CDR3 region has the DNA TGTGCCAGCAGTGAAGCCGGGACAGGGGGGTATGAGCAGTTCTTC.

Turning to this clonotype: Just one base apart from a much larger clone, this may be a read error. V usage is TRBV5-1 and J usage is TRBJ2-3; 8 bases fit TRBD1. V lost 3 bases and J lost 2; bases outside the gene matches: 2. The germline CDR1 and CDR2 sequences are SGHRS and YFSETQ. The CDR3 is made up of 14 amino acids. The CDR3 DNA reads TGCGCCAGCAGCTGGGACAGGCCCACAGATACGCAGTATTTT. Residues: CASSWDRPTDTQYF.

The chain is built from TRBV28 and TRBJ2-7, with 9 nucleotides matching TRBD1. This CDR3 is built from 15 residues. The J segment lost 3 bases and the V segment lost 5 bases, leaving 8 bases of the junction unmatched. Germline-derived CDR1 and CDR2 are MDHEN and SYDVKM. The CDR3 reads CASSLLGQGNYEQYF. The CDR3 region has the DNA TGTGCCAGCAGTCTATTGGGACAGGGAAACTACGAGCAGTACTTC.

V gene TRBV12-3 or TRBV12-4 combines with J gene TRBJ2-1; D is perhaps TRBD1 (5 bases). The V gene lost 3 bases and the J gene lost 9 bases, with 15 bases spanning the gap. This CDR3 contains 14 residues. This CDR3 reads CASSFDFGAGEQFF. CDR3 nucleotide sequence: TGTGCCAGCAGTTTTGATTTTGGGGCTGGTGAGCAGTTCTTC.

The chain employs TRBV10-3 and TRBJ2-5, with D possibly called TRBD1 or TRBD2 (5 bases each). The CDR3 runs 14 residues. V was cut by 6 bases and J by 3 bases, with 14 bases left in between. The germline gives CDR1 ENHRY, CDR2 SYGVKD. Here the CDR3 DNA reads TGTGCCATCAGCAAAGACGGGGCTAAAGAGACCCAGTACTTC. Amino acid sequence: CAISKDGAKETQYF.

This clonotype was counted once. This chain uses TRBV7-2 with TRBJ2-7; perhaps TRBD1 as D (5 bases). The CDR3 contains 15 residues. Germline CDR1 is SGHTA and CDR2 is FQGNSA. The V end was cut by 0 bases, the J end by 0 bases, with 9 bases between. The CDR3 region has the DNA TGTGCCAGCAGCTTAGCTTCAGGGTTCTCCTACGAGCAGTACTTC. It yields the protein CASSLASGFSYEQYF. The variable domain in full, with the rest retrieved from reference TRBV7-2 and TRBJ2-7, is GAGVSQSPSNKVTEKGKDVELRCDPISGHTALYWYRQSLGQGLEFLIYFQGNSAPDKSGLPSDRFSAERTGGSVSTLTIQRTQQEDSAVYLCASSLASGFSYEQYFGPGTRLTVT.

This clonotype was counted a few times. The chain has TRBV27 and TRBJ1-6; 8 bases match TRBD1. The germline V gene encodes CDR1 MNHEY and CDR2 SMNVEV (reference sequence). This CDR3 comprises 18 residues. The junction had 11 bases not matched to a gene; V was cut back by 7 bases and J by 0 bases. The CDR3 sequence: CASKLAGGTGSYNSPLHF. The CDR3 region has the DNA TGTGCCAGCAAGTTGGCAGGGGGCACCGGCTCCTATAATTCACCCCTCCACTTT.

To note about this clonotype: The final CDR3 position lacks the conserved phenylalanine or tryptophan, pointing to a likely read error. V and J are TRBV12-3 or TRBV12-4 and TRBJ1-4, with D hard to call. The CDR3 runs 12 residues. Trimming shortened V by 6 bases and J by 4 bases, and 6 bases separated the two germline ends. The CDR3 bases are TGTGCCAGCAGATACATTAATGAAAAACTGTTTTCT. Its translation is CASRYINEKLFS.

J is TRBJ2-5 and V is TRBV15, with D hard to call. CDR3 length: 13 amino acids. Germline CDR1 reads LNHNV; CDR2 reads YYDKDF (reference sequence). V was trimmed by 0 bases and J by 5 bases, leaving 7 bases between them. The CDR3 loop is CATSRDSRETQYF. In DNA form, the CDR3 reads TGTGCCACCAGCAGAGATAGCCGGGAGACCCAGTACTTC.

CDR3 coding DNA: TGTGCCAGCAGCGTAGTTAAGGGAATCCCTGGGGCCAACGTCCTGACTTTC. Translating gives CASSVVKGIPGANVLTF. This chain uses TRBV9 with TRBJ2-6; D not certain. The CDR3 loop spans 17 amino acids. Trimming stripped 0 bases from V and 2 bases from J, with 12 bases between. The germline CDR1 and CDR2 sequences are SGDLS and YYNGEE.

This clonotype appeared a few times. The chain carries TRBV12-3 or TRBV12-4 and TRBJ1-6; TRBD1 matches at 8 bases. V lost 7 bases and J lost 9; bases outside the gene matches: 8. This CDR3 region has 14 residues. The CDR3 DNA is TGTGCCAGCACACGGACAGGGACGCCTTCACCCCTCCACTTT. It translates to CASTRTGTPSPLHF.

The chain combines TRBV27 with TRBJ2-1; D gene uncertain. V was clipped by 2 bases and J by 9 bases, with 20 bases between them. Germline lookup yields CDR1 MNHEY and CDR2 SMNVEV (reference sequence). This CDR3 region has 16 residues. CDR3 sequence (DNA): TGTGCCAGCAGTTTAAGTCTGGGGTCGGCGGTCAGTGAGCAGTTCTTC. It is translated as CASSLSLGSAVSEQFF.